This record looks at one T cell receptor (beta chain) sequence and its context. The source of the sample is a study of tumour-infiltrating T cells in Burkitt lymphoma. Study-level information: This cohort included all epidemiological subtypes of Burkitt lymphoma. Repertoire clonality predicted overall and progression-free survival.

CDR3 length: 16 residues. J gave up 7 bases and V 2 bases, and 13 bases lay outside the gene matches. The V gene's germline CDR1 is LGHNA and CDR2 YSLEER. The method was immunoSEQ multiplex PCR; TCRdb's version includes in-frame clones alone and lacks a portion of them. The sample comprises hundreds of clones, 40% to 45% of which are singletons, and approximately 5.2% rests with the top ten. The chain employs TRBV4-3 and TRBJ2-5; 7 bases fit TRBD2. Sequenced material: tumor tissue. The sequence was collected from a human donor with Burkitt lymphoma. The CDR3 coding sequence is TGCGCCAGCAGCCAATCACAGCGGGACGGCACGGGGACCCAGTACTTC. Amino acids: CASSQSQRDGTGTQYF.